This section outlines one TCR beta chain sequence together with its context. CD8 cells classed as naive were CD45RO-negative and positively selected for CCR7, excluding terminally differentiated effector memory CD45RA+ cells. This entry comes from a study of shared clonotypes between healthy human individuals. The protocol was immunoSEQ multiplex PCR, while the TCRdb copy is restricted to in-frame clones and leaves out a portion. The sample records some 630,000 clones, about 96% being singletons. CDR1 and CDR2 from the germline V gene are SGHDT and YYEEEE. J lost 3 bases, V lost 4 bases, and 5 bases had no gene match. The CDR3 covers 14 residues.

Sequencing was performed on naive CD8+ T cells sorted from blood. The receptor comes from a woman in her 30s in good health. The rearrangement uses TRBV5-6 and TRBJ1-2; 8 nucleotides agree with TRBD1. As DNA, the CDR3 is TGTGCCAGCAGCAGCCCAGGGGGCGACTATGGCTACACCTTC. Translation: CASSSPGGDYGYTF.